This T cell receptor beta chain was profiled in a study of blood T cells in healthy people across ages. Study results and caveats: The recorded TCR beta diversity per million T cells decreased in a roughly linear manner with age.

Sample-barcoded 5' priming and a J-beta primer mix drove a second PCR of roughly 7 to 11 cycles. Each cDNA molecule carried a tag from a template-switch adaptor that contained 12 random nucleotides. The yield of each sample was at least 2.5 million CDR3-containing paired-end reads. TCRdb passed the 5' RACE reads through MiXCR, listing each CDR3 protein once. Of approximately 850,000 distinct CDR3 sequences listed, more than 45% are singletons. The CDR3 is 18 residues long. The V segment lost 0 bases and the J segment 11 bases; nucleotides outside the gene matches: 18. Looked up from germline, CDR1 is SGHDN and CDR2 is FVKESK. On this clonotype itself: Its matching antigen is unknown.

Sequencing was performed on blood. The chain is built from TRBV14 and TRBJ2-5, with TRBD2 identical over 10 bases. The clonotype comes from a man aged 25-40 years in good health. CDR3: CASSQDRASGSLGNEQYF. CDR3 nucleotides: TGTGCCAGCAGCCAAGATCGGGCTAGCGGGAGTTTGGGGAATGAGCAGTACTTC.